Presented here are 22 T cell receptor beta chains from one specimen sequenced in a study of tumor-infiltrating lymphocytes in oesophageal squamous cell carcinoma. TCRdb itself ran the PCR reads through MiXCR, one entry per CDR3 protein. Here the sample spans just under 20,000 distinct CDR3 sequences, around two fifths being singletons. Sequencing used esophageal tumor tissue. The origin of the receptors is a male donor with esophageal squamous cell carcinoma.

Ten or more counts support this clonotype. The chain couples TRBV5-1 to TRBJ1-4; D not certain. CDR3 size: 14 residues. The germline V gene has CDR1 SGHRS and CDR2 YFSETQ. The V end lost 3 bases, the J end lost 6 bases, and 12 bases lay between the germline ends. This CDR3 reads CASSSWAADEKLFF. Written as DNA, the CDR3 is TGCGCCAGCAGCTCGTGGGCGGCCGATGAAAAACTGTTTTTT.

The DNA for the CDR3 is TGTGCCAGCAGCCTCGGACAGGGGGCAGGTGGCTACACCTTC. Translated: CASSLGQGAGGYTF. V is TRBV7-2 and J is TRBJ2-7, with TRBD1 matching 11 bases. Matching the DNA end better, TRBJ1-2 makes the J call doubtful. The CDR3 runs to 14 residues. From germline, CDR1 is SGHTA and CDR2 FQGNSA.

The V call is TRBV7-2, the J call TRBJ1-1; 9 nucleotides match TRBD1. The CDR3 is 14 amino acids. Trimming at V came to 6 bases and at J to 3 bases, leaving 5 bases not matched to a gene. CDR1 SGHTA and CDR2 FQGNSA come from the germline V gene. The CDR3 region is CASSQQGADTEAFF. Written as DNA, the CDR3 is TGTGCCAGCAGTCAACAGGGGGCTGACACTGAAGCTTTCTTT.

This clonotype was seen more than once but under ten times. Lacking the conserved final phenylalanine or tryptophan, this CDR3 likely reflects a read error. The DNA is left out, because the CDR3 cannot be placed on it with certainty; the CDR3 is given as TCRdb lists it. The V call is TRBV7-9, the J call TRBJ2-1; TRBD1, the table's D call, was not compared with the DNA. The CDR3 comprises 16 residues, both ends counted. Per germline, CDR1 SEHNR and CDR2 FQNEAQ (reference sequence). The CDR3 sequence: CASSFWTRGHGYTFGS.

This clonotype was detected many times. The chain links TRBV7-3 to TRBJ2-3; 9 bases fit TRBD2. V lost 5 bases to trimming and J lost 3 bases; unmatched junction nucleotides: 3. Per the germline V gene, CDR1 is SGHTA and CDR2 is FQGTGA. The CDR3 is made up of 14 amino acids. The CDR3 DNA is TGTGCCAGCAGCGCGGGGGGGTCTACAGATACGCAGTATTTT. Translating gives CASSAGGSTDTQYF.

This clonotype was counted at least ten times. The CDR3 reads CASRGTSGSNYNEQYF. The CDR3 DNA sequence: TGTGCCAGCAGAGGGACTAGCGGGAGTAACTACAATGAGCAGTACTTC. This rearrangement joins TRBV6-1 to TRBJ2-5; 14 nucleotides agree with TRBD2. The CDR3 runs to 16 residues. CDR1 is MNHNS, CDR2 SASEGT, per germline. The V and J ends lost 6 bases and 11 bases, in that order; junction bases with no gene match: 14.

V is TRBV19 and J is TRBJ1-5; 7 bases match TRBD1. The CDR3 loop spans 16 amino acids. Germline V lookup: CDR1 LNHDA, CDR2 SQIVND (reference sequence). The trim removed 1 base at V and 2 bases at J, leaving 5 bases unmatched. CDR3 amino acids: CASSIAPGQGNQPQHF. The CDR3 region has the DNA TGTGCCAGTAGTATAGCCCCCGGACAGGGCAATCAGCCCCAGCATTTT.

This clonotype has at least ten counts. J is TRBJ2-5 and V is TRBV12-3 or TRBV12-4; possibly TRBD2 for D (5 bases). Trimming took 2 bases from V and 4 from J, leaving 14 bases between them. This CDR3 contains 15 residues. DNA of the CDR3: TGTGCCAGCAGTTTAAGAGGGTTCGGAGGAGAGACCCAGTACTTC. Its protein is CASSLRGFGGETQYF.

The genes are TRBV7-2 and TRBJ2-3; 13 nucleotides agree with TRBD2. CDR1 is SGHTA, CDR2 FQGNSA, per germline. Germline trimming cut 6 bases from V and 6 bases from J; bases unmatched to any gene: 0. The CDR3 is 13 residues long. The DNA of the CDR3 is TGTGCCAGCAGACTAGCGGGAGGGGATACGCAGTATTTT. Translating it yields CASRLAGGDTQYF.

This chain links TRBV7-8 with TRBJ2-2, with 9 bases fitting TRBD2. J was trimmed by 5 bases and V by 11 bases; bases with no gene match: 18. Germline lookup yields CDR1 SGHVS and CDR2 FQNEAQ. There are 17 residues in the CDR3. The CDR3 loop is CACKFSGSTHLTGELFF. DNA for the CDR3: TGTGCCTGTAAATTTAGCGGGAGCACCCACTTGACCGGGGAGCTGTTTTTT.

This chain connects TRBV20-1 to TRBJ2-1; TRBD2 matches at 8 bases. TRBJ2-7 explains the end of the DNA better; the J call may be wrong. The CDR3 consists of 15 residues. Per germline, CDR1 DFQATT and CDR2 SNEGSKA (reference sequence). The CDR3 loop is CSASQSAGGVYEQYF. The CDR3 DNA sequence: TGCAGTGCTTCCCAGAGCGCGGGAGGAGTCTACGAGCAGTACTTC.

This clonotype was detected many times. The chain uses TRBV2 and TRBJ1-4, with D unclear. Trimming shortened V by 5 bases and J by 7 bases, and 20 bases separated the two germline ends. Germline CDR1 and CDR2: SNHLY and FYNNEI. This CDR3 is built from 16 residues. CDR3 protein: CASSLGGEGVGEKLFF. The CDR3 DNA is TGTGCCAGCAGTTTGGGCGGAGAGGGAGTAGGTGAAAAACTGTTTTTT. The full variable domain, with the rest looked up from reference TRBV2 and TRBJ1-4, is EPEVTQTPSHQVTQMGQEVILRCVPISNHLYFYWYRQILGQKVEFLVSFYNNEISEKSEIFDDQFSVERPDGSNFTLKIRSTKLEDSAMYFCASSLGGEGVGEKLFFGSGTQLSVL.

A remark on this clonotype: The junction differs from germline at one of its ends, possibly a read error. The V and J genes are TRBV7-6 and TRBJ2-5; 9 bases fit TRBD2. The closer fit of TRBJ2-1 to the DNA end suggests the J call may be wrong. This CDR3 has 16 residues. The germline gives CDR1 SGHVS, CDR2 FNYEAQ. In nucleotides, the CDR3 is TGTGCTAGCAGCTTAGCGGGGGCTAGCGGGGTTGATGAGCAGTTCTTC. Translated, it gives CASSLAGASGVDEQFF.

The sample holds many counts of this clonotype. V gene TRBV5-1 combines with J gene TRBJ2-3, with 8 bases identical to TRBD2. CDR3 length equals 13 residues. V was clipped by 4 bases and J by 5 bases; unmatched bases: 3. From germline, CDR1 is SGHRS and CDR2 YFSETQ. The CDR3 nucleotides are TGCGCCAGCAGCAAGGGACTAGGAGATACGCAGTATTTT. As protein: CASSKGLGDTQYF.

This chain uses TRBV28 with TRBJ2-1, with TRBD2 identical over 11 bases. The CDR3 spans 15 residues. Germline V CDR1 and CDR2: MDHEN, SYDVKM. Losses at the gene ends were 6 bases for V and 4 bases for J; bases not matched to a gene: 5. CDR3 in amino acids: CASRGLAVVYNEQFF. The CDR3 DNA follows: TGTGCCAGCAGGGGACTAGCGGTGGTTTACAATGAGCAGTTCTTC.

The genes are TRBV7-3 and TRBJ2-1; 9 positions agree with TRBD1. The end of the DNA fits TRBJ2-5 better, so the J call may be wrong. CDR1 and CDR2 (germline): SGHTA, FQGTGA. There are 16 residues in the CDR3. CDR3 in amino acids: CASSYGSTGGIETQYF. In DNA form, the CDR3 reads TGTGCCAGCAGCTATGGGAGTACAGGGGGCATAGAGACCCAGTACTTC.

This clonotype was seen only a few times. The rearrangement joins TRBV10-2 to TRBJ2-5; D call uncertain. Trimming removed 3 bases from V and 11 bases from J, with 16 bases in between. The CDR3 loop spans 13 amino acids. Germline V lookup: CDR1 WSHSY, CDR2 SAAADI. The CDR3 nucleotides are TGCGCCAGCAGTGATGGGAAATACAATGAGCAGTACTTC. Amino acid sequence: CASSDGKYNEQYF.

The chain carries TRBV19 and TRBJ2-2; D call uncertain. This CDR3 contains 15 residues. Germline CDR1 reads LNHDA; CDR2 reads SQIVND (reference sequence). V lost 7 bases and J 2 bases, leaving 14 bases between the germline ends. CDR3 coding DNA: TGTGCCAGTATGGAGACGAAACTAAACACCGGGGAGCTGTTTTTT. Translated, it gives CASMETKLNTGELFF.

This clonotype appeared a few times. The J gene is TRBJ2-3, the V gene TRBV7-6, with TRBD1 as a possible D gene (5 bases). V was clipped by 3 bases and J by 4 bases, with 14 bases between them. The CDR3 totals 15 residues. CDR1 and CDR2 (germline): SGHVS, FNYEAQ. CDR3: CASSFGAQGADTQYF. CDR3 nucleotide sequence: TGTGCCAGCAGCTTTGGAGCCCAGGGCGCAGATACGCAGTATTTT. The variable domain in full, with the rest retrieved from reference TRBV7-6 and TRBJ2-3, is GAGVSQSPRYKVTKRGQDVALRCDPISGHVSLYWYRQALGQGPEFLTYFNYEAQQDKSGLPNDRFSAERPEGSISTLTIQRTEQRDSAMYRCASSFGAQGADTQYFGPGTRLTVL.

Many counts were recorded for this clonotype. A junction boundary mismatches the germline segment, possibly from a read error. This chain joins TRBV7-9 and TRBJ2-7, with D possibly TRBD2 on 6 matching bases. Germline CDR1 SEHNR, CDR2 FQNEAQ (reference sequence). The CDR3 is made up of 14 amino acids. CDR3 sequence reads: CASKITGDQSPLHF. The CDR3 nucleotides read TGTGCCAGCAAGATCACGGGGGATCAATCACCCCTCCACTTC.

In the case of this clonotype: One junction end does not reproduce the germline sequence, and a read error may be involved. The chain couples TRBV6-1 to TRBJ2-1; no firm D call. The CDR3 covers 15 residues. Germline assignment: CDR1 MNHNS and CDR2 SASEGT. CDR3 amino acids: CASSAASEAYNDQFF. DNA for the CDR3: TGTGCCAGCAGTGCCGCCAGCGAGGCCTACAATGATCAGTTCTTC.

The rearrangement uses TRBV7-3 and TRBJ2-7, with D unclear. CDR1 is SGHTA and CDR2 is FQGTGA in the germline V gene. Trimming removed 0 bases from V and 7 bases from J, with 16 bases in between. The CDR3 runs to 15 residues. Here the CDR3 DNA reads TGTGCCAGCAGCTTAACGTCTCAAGGCTACAATGAGCAGTACTTC. Its translation is CASSLTSQGYNEQYF.